A single T cell receptor (beta chain) is shown here with its context. This receptor's antigen is unknown. No base quality values were provided; no much bigger clone lies one nucleotide off. The data belong to a study of CD8 T cells in Susac syndrome (dated by TCRdb to about 2019). Regarding the complete study: Of the Susac syndrome patients who were sequenced, about 6 had clinically active disease and roughly 8 were in clinical remission. At blood withdrawal, Susac syndrome patients were either therapy-naive, taking corticosteroids (in some cases with IVIg as well), or taking IVIg alone. The study used repertoire sequencing to test whether antigen drove CD8+ T cell activation and differentiation in Susac syndrome.

CDR1 and CDR2 are drawn from the germline V gene: MNHNS, SASEGT. Here V drops 9 bases and J drops 2 bases, and the junction holds 9 bases not matched to any gene. The CDR3 holds 14 amino acids from the cysteine to the phenylalanine. Only the CDR3 region is kept as DNA, spanning 42 bases read in frame from base 1. Overall results and qualifications from the work: The CD4+ T cell repertoire of patients with Susac syndrome showed no detectable clonal expansion. The TCR sequencing and HLA analysis was acknowledged to have included a relatively small number of individuals.

RNA was extracted using the RNeasy kit, and about 0.45 to 1 ug of the RNA was reverse transcribed with random hexamers. The immunoSEQ multiplex PCR assay, covering 54 Vbeta and 13 Jbeta segments, was used to amplify TCR beta CDR3 regions. To correct PCR amplification bias, a synthetic template baseline was used for both primer optimization and computational correction. Under the source paper's analysis protocol: Reads were annotated to V, D and J genes according to IMGT and were analyzed with immunoSEQ Analyzer, with only productive sequences retained. To calculate clonality, Shannon entropy was normalized by log2 of the number of productive unique sequences and then subtracted from one. Public and private clones were assessed among the 100 most prevalent clones of each patient and control. Susac-specific clones were defined as absent from healthy and MS cohorts, some 1,000 published viral clones and other ImmuneACCESS disease sequences. The public reads were reanalyzed by TCRdb: fastp trimming at Q25, MiXCR alignment, in-frame beta chains only. Each record represents a unique CDR3 protein, reported with the most common genes and DNA among its rows. The V and J calls and clone size come from TCRdb's table, not from the authors' own analysis. This sample comprises more than 110,000 distinct CDR3 sequences, about 95% of them detected only once. The ten top clones hold more than 0.11% of the sample.

High-throughput TCR beta sequencing profiled peripheral blood CD8+ and CD4+ T cells from healthy donors, Susac syndrome patients and multiple sclerosis patients. Susac syndrome patients met recently defined diagnostic criteria for definite or probable disease. Bulk CD8+ and CD4+ T cells were purified by magnetic negative isolation, while CD8+ TEMRA cells were enriched using FACS. Blood was drawn into EDTA tubes, processed within 24 hours, and PBMCs were isolated by density gradient centrifugation. PBMCs intended for TCR sequencing were cryopreserved in liquid nitrogen and were subsequently thawed in a 37 degrees C water bath. The sorted or isolated CD4+, CD8+ and CD8+ TEMRA cells reached a purity of at least 90%.

This sequence uses TRBV6-1 and TRBJ2-7, and 8 bases in between align with TRBD1. The sequenced material came from CD4+ T cells from PBMCs. The TCR originated in a human donor with Susac syndrome. In nucleotides, the sequence is TGTGCCAGTTTTGGGGACAGGAAAACCTACGAGCAGTACTTC. This gives the protein CASFGDRKTYEQYF.